This TCR beta chain was sequenced in a study of shared clonotypes between healthy human individuals. In the study overall: Serving as donors were a couple of women and a few men, whose ages spanned 18 to 49.

CDR1 is SNHLY and CDR2 is FYNNEI in the germline V gene. V gave up 6 bases and J gave up 3 bases; unmatched junction bases: 8. This CDR3 contains 15 residues. Remarks on this clone: Antigen: not known.

The study's findings and limits: Only blood was sampled, and tissue TCR repertoires likely differ from blood ones.

Sequencing was at deep level. Evenly divided among several immunoSEQ plates was the genomic DNA of each subset. Clones were sequenced by immunoSEQ multiplex PCR, and TCRdb holds only the in-frame ones, with some missing. Of 2 million to 2.5 million clones in the sample, around 93% are singletons; the top ten hold about 0.41%. Sequencing was performed on naive CD4+ T cells from PBMCs. Subset meaning: CD45RA+ positively selected. This TCR was sampled from a man aged 18 to 30 in good health. Some clones in this sample may be carry-over from other donors' samples. The gene calls are TRBV2 and TRBJ2-7; 10 bases map to TRBD2. Written as DNA, the CDR3 is TGTGCCAGCAGCGTAGCGGGAGGCTATAACTACGAGCAGTACTTC. It is translated as CASSVAGGYNYEQYF.